This T cell receptor (beta chain) comes out of a study of T-cell reconstitution after alpha-beta-depleted transplantation in children. Study-level points and caveats: Once a year had passed after transplant, T-cell counts and diversity came mostly from newly produced T cells. For some patients, TCRbeta diversity was high at day 60 because of recipient T cells and thymic progenitors that survived. Expanded clones from the graft, numbering several hundred, reportedly supplied alpha-beta T cells about two months after transplant.

Preparation of the TCRbeta library was carried out with unique molecular identifiers. TCRdb reprocessed the PCR reads via MiXCR and lists one record per CDR3 protein. The table lists around 700,000 distinct CDR3 sequences, around 13% of them singletons, with 0.79% in the top ten. A word on this clonotype: Its specificity is unknown.

J was trimmed by 4 bases and V by 5 bases; bases with no gene match: 11. The germline V gene has CDR1 LNHNV and CDR2 YYDKDF (reference sequence). The CDR3 is made up of 15 amino acids. The chain carries TRBV15 and TRBJ2-7, with 7 nucleotides matching TRBD2. The source is a girl aged 2-10 years with congenital amegakaryocytic thrombocytopenia, due to receive a stem cell transplant. The sequenced sample was PBMCs, obtained before TCRalphabeta/CD19-depleted stem cell transplant. In DNA, the CDR3 is TGTGCCACCAGCGGAAGAGACAGCGGGGTTTACGAGCAGTACTTC. Its translation: CATSGRDSGVYEQYF.